This TCR beta chain was captured in a study of T cells in Graves' hyperthyroidism and ophthalmopathy. Study-level points and caveats: Most clonotypes expanded in the thyroid (above 0.001) were also present in blood.

This clonotype was observed many times. Its antigen is unidentified. Amplified regions were TCR beta CDR3 sequences from RNA transcripts. A first-round RT-PCR of the TCR CDR3 used the HTBI primer set. In TCRdb, the multiplex PCR reads were re-called with MiXCR into one record per CDR3 protein. The sample carries roughly 710,000 distinct CDR3 sequences, about 35% recorded once. Per germline, CDR1 SGHVS and CDR2 FNYEAQ. The CDR3 loop spans 16 amino acids. Deletions cut 1 base from V and 7 bases from J, with 16 bases between. The diagnoses drew upon clinical symptoms, serum thyroxine and TRAb, thyroid ultrasound and orbital computed tomography.

The sequenced material came from blood. V is TRBV7-6 and J is TRBJ1-4; possible D gene TRBD1, 5 bases. The clonotype originates from a woman between 40 and 55 years old with Graves' hyperthyroidism. DNA of the CDR3: TGTGCCAGCAGCTTAGGGGGAACGGGGCTCCTTGAAAAACTGTTTTTT. Its protein is CASSLGGTGLLEKLFF.